This TCR beta chain is from a study of T-cell memory formation after mild COVID-19. Overall study findings and caveats: SARS-CoV-2 specificity was not confirmed for second-wave clones peaking on day 37. Balance between CD4 and CD8 was seen in clones contracting day 15 to 85, and a CD4+ lean was seen in later expanders. Among contracting clones, CD4+ were mainly CM/EM and CD8+ enriched in EMRA.

Germline CDR1 and CDR2: SGHVS and FNYEAQ. V dropped 5 bases and J dropped 3; count of bases not matched to a gene: 7. This CDR3 contains 14 residues. Remarks on this clonotype: Its antigen is unidentified.

TCRdb re-called the 5' RACE reads through MiXCR, storing one row per CDR3 protein. Of a few hundred thousand distinct CDR3 sequences detected, more than 20% appear once; the ten largest clones hold approximately 12%. This chain links TRBV7-6 with TRBJ2-7, with 7 positions matching TRBD1. The sequenced sample was PBMCs or a T cell subset sorted from them (not recorded which). This clonotype originated in an adult woman who had mild COVID-19 (a few samples of this study predate the infection). Cell type and time point are not known. CDR3 amino acids: CASSTRQGDYEQYF. CDR3 in DNA: TGTGCCAGCAGCACGCGACAGGGTGACTACGAGCAGTACTTC.